What follows are 27 T cell receptor beta chains derived from one specimen sequenced in a study of blood T cell repertoires in COVID-19 (dated by TCRdb to about 2020). The library came from the immunoSEQ multiplex PCR assay. As stored in TCRdb, this immuneACCESS dataset retains in-frame rearrangements with V and J assigned. A fraction of the clones does not appear; measured against another copy, unresolved V genes explain less than half of the discrepancy, and the remainder lacks a known reason. The sample table lists roughly 400,000 clones, approximately 90% of them with a count of one. The top ten clonotypes cover 0.95% to 1.3% of the sample. Specimen: PBMCs or T cells enriched from blood (not recorded which). The receptors come from a man between 25 and 39 years old who had recovered from COVID-19.

V is TRBV14 and J is TRBJ2-1; perhaps TRBD2 as D (5 bases). Trimming shortened V by 4 bases and J by 6 bases, and 13 bases separated the two germline ends. Germline V CDR1 and CDR2: SGHDN, FVKESK. This CDR3 is built from 14 residues. The CDR3 nucleotides are TGTGCCAGCAGCCGCTACCTGGGGAGCAATGAGCAGTTCTTC. As protein: CASSRYLGSNEQFF.

This chain uses TRBV28 with TRBJ1-5; a weak D match, TRBD1 (6 bases). CDR3 length equals 14 residues. The germline CDR1 and CDR2 sequences are MDHEN and SYDVKM. V lost 6 bases, J lost 5 bases, and 14 bases lay in between. The CDR3 protein is CASSLNRVHQPQHF. CDR3 DNA: TGTGCCAGCAGCCTAAACAGGGTCCATCAGCCCCAGCATTTT.

The chain recombines TRBV5-4 with TRBJ2-3, with TRBD1 identical over 7 bases. Looked up from germline, CDR1 is SGHNT and CDR2 is YYREEE (reference sequence). The CDR3 is made up of 15 amino acids. V dropped 4 bases and J dropped 3; count of bases not matched to a gene: 8. The CDR3 sequence: CASSRDSVRTDTQYF. DNA of the CDR3: TGTGCCAGCAGCAGGGACAGCGTTAGAACAGATACGCAGTATTTT.

The chain joins TRBV9 to TRBJ2-7; possibly TRBD2 for D (5 bases). Trimming took 0 bases from V and 5 from J, leaving 15 bases between them. This CDR3 has 15 residues. The germline V gene has CDR1 SGDLS and CDR2 YYNGEE. In nucleotides, the CDR3 is TGTGCCAGCAGCGTAGTAGACCCCGAGGGCCACGAGCAGTACTTC. It codes for CASSVVDPEGHEQYF.

The chain joins TRBV5-1 to TRBJ1-2; D might be TRBD1 (5 bases). Trimming cost V 4 bases and J 2 bases, with 21 bases left between them. This CDR3 spans 17 amino acids. The germline gives CDR1 SGHRS, CDR2 YFSETQ. The CDR3 sequence: CASSPGVVERANYGYTF. In DNA form, the CDR3 reads TGCGCCAGCAGCCCGGGGGTTGTGGAGCGGGCGAACTATGGCTACACCTTC.

This chain joins TRBV9 and TRBJ2-7; a possible D gene is TRBD1 (6 bases). This CDR3 has 14 amino acids. The germline CDR1 and CDR2 sequences are SGDLS and YYNGEE. V was clipped by 0 bases and J by 2 bases, with 9 bases between them. Here the CDR3 DNA reads TGTGCCAGCAGCGTAGGTCAGGGGCCCTACGAGCAGTACTTC. Its protein product is CASSVGQGPYEQYF.

The gene calls are TRBV27 and TRBJ1-1; TRBD1 matches at 7 bases. V lost 6 bases and J lost 0; bases outside the gene matches: 7. CDR3 size: 15 residues. Germline V gives CDR1 MNHEY, CDR2 SMNVEV (reference sequence). For the CDR3, the DNA is TGTGCCAGCAGCCCAGGGGGTTGGGTGAACACTGAAGCTTTCTTT. Translation: CASSPGGWVNTEAFF.

V usage is TRBV18 and J usage is TRBJ2-1; 8 bases align to TRBD2. Per the germline V gene, CDR1 is KGHSH and CDR2 is LQKENI. This CDR3 is built from 13 residues. V lost 3 bases, J lost 15 bases, and 10 bases stayed unmatched. The CDR3 is CASSPGARGVRFF. CDR3 coding DNA: TGTGCCAGCTCACCTGGTGCGCGGGGGGTGAGGTTCTTC.

J is TRBJ1-3 and V is TRBV3-1 (or the pseudogene TRBV3-2), with D perhaps TRBD1 (5 bases). This CDR3 comprises 12 residues. Germline CDR1 is LGHDT and CDR2 is YNNKEL (reference sequence). With 4 bases removed from V and 8 bases from J, the gap between germline ends came to 9 bases. The CDR3 region is CASSRAGDTIYF. In DNA, the CDR3 is TGTGCCAGCAGCCGAGCGGGGGACACCATATATTTT.

The table lists this clone with a few counts. The V call is TRBV11-3, the J call TRBJ2-2; 9 bases are a match to TRBD1. The germline V gene encodes CDR1 SGHNT and CDR2 YENEEA. This CDR3 is built from 14 residues. Trimming removed 6 bases from V and 7 bases from J; junction bases left unmatched: 6. As DNA, the CDR3 is TGTGCCAGCAGTACAGGGGGCGGTGTCGGGGAGCTGTTTTTT. Its translation is CASSTGGGVGELFF.

This clone came up a few times. Distinct nucleotide sequences in the sample also encode this CDR3. The chain links TRBV11-1 to TRBJ2-5, with D tentatively TRBD2 (6 bases). V was clipped by 4 bases and J by 1 base, with 7 bases between them. This CDR3 has 13 residues. Germline-derived CDR1 and CDR2 are SGHAT and FQDESV (reference sequence). CDR3 coding DNA: TGTGCCAGCAGCTCGGGACTCCAAGAGACCCAGTACTTC. Protein sequence: CASSSGLQETQYF.

This clone came up once. The gene calls are TRBV19 and TRBJ2-1; D might be TRBD1 (5 bases). The germline V and J ends were trimmed by 4 bases and 0 bases, with 10 bases remaining between them. Germline V lookup: CDR1 LNHDA, CDR2 SQIVND (reference sequence). This CDR3 has 15 residues. This CDR3 is CASSRGWPSYNEQFF. The CDR3 DNA reads TGTGCCAGTAGTAGGGGCTGGCCCTCCTACAATGAGCAGTTCTTC.

This chain connects TRBV4-2 to TRBJ2-2; TRBD2 agrees at 7 bases. The CDR3 spans 16 residues. Germline V gene data show CDR1 as LGHNA and CDR2 as YNFKEQ. J lost 2 bases, V lost 4 bases, and 7 bases had no gene match. The DNA of the CDR3 is TGTGCCAGCAGCCCAGAGGGACTACCTAACACCGGGGAGCTGTTTTTT. This encodes CASSPEGLPNTGELFF.

This chain uses TRBV5-5 with TRBJ1-1; D remains ambiguous. The germline gives CDR1 SGHKS, CDR2 YYEKEE (reference sequence). The V and J ends lost 0 bases and 2 bases respectively, with 8 bases between them. The CDR3 is 14 amino acids. The CDR3 region is CASSLGRANTEAFF. DNA for the CDR3: TGTGCCAGCAGCTTGGGGCGGGCTAACACTGAAGCTTTCTTT.

In this sample, this clone turned up once. V usage is TRBV30 and J usage is TRBJ2-2; 9 nucleotides agree with TRBD1. Germline trimming cut 0 bases from V and 8 bases from J; bases unmatched to any gene: 10. The germline CDR1 and CDR2 sequences are GTSNPN and SVGIG (reference sequence). This CDR3 is 16 amino acids long. CDR3 bases: TGTGCCTGGAGTGTAACGGGGACAGGGCGCTTAGGGGAGCTGTTTTTT. It is translated as CAWSVTGTGRLGELFF.

The rearrangement joins TRBV7-3 to TRBJ2-3, with 10 bases that match TRBD2. V shed 2 bases, J shed 4 bases, and the junction held 3 bases outside the gene matches. The CDR3 loop spans 15 amino acids. Per the germline V gene, CDR1 is SGHTA and CDR2 is FQGTGA. CDR3 sequence reads: CASSLGLAGADTQYF. CDR3 DNA: TGTGCCAGCAGCTTAGGCCTAGCGGGGGCAGATACGCAGTATTTT.

This chain joins TRBV27 and TRBJ2-1; 10 nucleotides match TRBD1. This CDR3 has 15 amino acids. CDR1 and CDR2 from the germline V gene are MNHEY and SMNVEV (reference sequence). With V trimmed by 3 bases and J by 5 bases, 4 bases remained unmatched. CDR3 DNA sequence: TGTGCCAGCAGTTTTTACGGGACAGGGGACAATGAGCAGTTCTTC. Its translation is CASSFYGTGDNEQFF.

The chain joins TRBV7-8 to TRBJ1-5; TRBD1 aligns across 11 bases. The CDR3 is 18 residues long. V was pared by 1 base and J by 0 bases, with 5 bases of the junction left unmatched. Germline CDR1 is SGHVS and CDR2 is FQNEAQ. DNA for the CDR3: TGTGCCAGCAGCTTAGGGACAGGGGGCAGCCTTAGCAATCAGCCCCAGCATTTT. Translated: CASSLGTGGSLSNQPQHF.

The chain joins TRBV28 to TRBJ1-4, with D maybe TRBD1 (5 bases). The germline gives CDR1 MDHEN, CDR2 SYDVKM. V dropped 7 bases and J dropped 6 bases, with 15 bases sitting between them. The CDR3 is made up of 14 amino acids. CDR3 loop: CASTREGLYEKLFF. In DNA, the CDR3 is TGTGCCAGCACCCGGGAGGGGCTCTATGAAAAACTGTTTTTT.

The table lists this clone with a count of one. The V and J genes are TRBV7-9 and TRBJ1-5; 8 bases match TRBD1. V shed 6 bases and J 0 bases; nucleotides not matched to a gene: 13. The length of the CDR3 is 18 residues. Germline CDR1 is SEHNR and CDR2 is FQNEAQ (reference sequence). The CDR3: CASSHPGTGAYSNQPQHF. The DNA for the CDR3 is TGTGCCAGCAGTCACCCCGGGACAGGCGCGTATAGCAATCAGCCCCAGCATTTT.

This clone came up once. The gene calls are TRBV28 and TRBJ2-1; 11 positions match TRBD2. This CDR3 has 18 amino acids. CDR1 and CDR2 from the germline V gene are MDHEN and SYDVKM. Germline trimming cut 6 bases from V and 0 bases from J; bases unmatched to any gene: 10. CDR3 bases: TGTGCCAGCAGCGGGGGACTAGCGGTTAAAAACTCCTACAATGAGCAGTTCTTC. Its protein product is CASSGGLAVKNSYNEQFF.

V and J are TRBV27 and TRBJ1-5; TRBD1 matches 8 bases. With 5 bases clipped from V and 7 bases from J, the junction kept 13 bases outside the gene matches. Per germline, CDR1 MNHEY and CDR2 SMNVEV (reference sequence). This CDR3 comprises 16 residues. CDR3 in amino acids: CASSPIGQGNFQPQHF. DNA of the CDR3: TGTGCCAGCAGTCCCATCGGACAGGGAAATTTCCAGCCCCAGCATTTT.

The chain recombines TRBV6-6 with TRBJ1-5; tentatively, D is TRBD1 (6 bases). Trimming left V 5 bases short and J 9 bases short, with 11 bases between. CDR3 length: 12 residues. The germline V gene encodes CDR1 MNHNY and CDR2 SVGAGI (reference sequence). In nucleotides, the CDR3 is TGTGCCAGCAGTCATACAGGGAGGCCCCAGCATTTT. It encodes CASSHTGRPQHF.

V gene TRBV5-5 combines with J gene TRBJ2-5; perhaps TRBD1 as D (6 bases). This CDR3 has 13 residues. Germline CDR1 SGHKS, CDR2 YYEKEE (reference sequence). V gave up 2 bases and J gave up 2 bases, with 7 bases separating them. CDR3 coding DNA: TGTGCCAGCAGCTTCACAGGGCAAGAGACCCAGTACTTC. This encodes CASSFTGQETQYF.

The CDR3 loop reads CASTGQGFNSPLHF. CDR3 sequence (DNA): TGCGCCAGCACCGGACAGGGGTTTAATTCACCCCTCCACTTT. V is TRBV10-2 and J is TRBJ1-6; 9 nucleotides align to TRBD1. The CDR3 runs to 14 residues. V lost 7 bases to trimming and J lost 6 bases; unmatched junction nucleotides: 4. Germline loops: CDR1 WSHSY, CDR2 SAAADI.

This clone was recorded only once. The rearrangement uses TRBV5-1 and TRBJ2-1; possible D gene TRBD1, 6 bases. Germline V gives CDR1 SGHRS, CDR2 YFSETQ. The CDR3 consists of 16 residues. V was shortened by 0 bases and J by 3 bases, with 13 bases between the two germline ends. The CDR3 is CASSLALGQSYNEQFF. Written as DNA, the CDR3 is TGCGCCAGCAGCTTGGCCCTAGGACAGAGCTACAATGAGCAGTTCTTC.

This chain joins TRBV11-2 and TRBJ2-1; D may be TRBD2 (7 bases). CDR1 is SGHAT, CDR2 FQNNGV, per germline. The CDR3 extends over 15 amino acids. Trimming took off 5 bases at V and 7 bases at J, with 18 bases between the two ends. The DNA of the CDR3 is TGTGCCAGCAGCACCGGGGGCGGGCGGGGGAATGAGCAGTTCTTC. Translation: CASSTGGGRGNEQFF.